Listed here are 29 T cell receptor beta chains from one sample, sequenced in a study of shared clonotypes between healthy human individuals. Clones were read by immunoSEQ multiplex PCR, and TCRdb kept only the in-frame ones, dropping some. Altogether 550,000 to 700,000 clones are present, roughly 72% being singletons, with the ten largest covering about 1.8%. Sequenced material: memory CD4+ T cells sorted from blood. Specified subset: CD45RA-negative fraction. These receptor sequences come from a woman aged 25-40 years in good health.

The gene calls are TRBV28 and TRBJ2-5, with TRBD2 as a possible D gene (5 bases). The DNA end favors TRBJ2-7, so the J call may be wrong. From germline, CDR1 is MDHEN and CDR2 SYDVKM. The CDR3 consists of 16 residues. The CDR3: CASRMRTSHSSYEQYF. The CDR3 bases are TGTGCCAGCAGAATGAGGACTTCCCATTCCTCCTACGAGCAGTACTTC.

This sequence joins TRBV25-1 and TRBJ2-1; TRBD2 aligns across 13 bases. The length of the CDR3 is 18 residues. V lost 4 bases and J lost 8; bases outside the gene matches: 14. Germline CDR1 reads MGHDK; CDR2 reads SYGVNS. The CDR3 region is CASSAAGGGTSGKYEQFF. CDR3 bases: TGTGCCAGCAGTGCCGCAGGGGGTGGGACTAGCGGGAAGTATGAGCAGTTCTTC.

In nucleotides, the CDR3 is TGCGCCAGCAGCCTCAGGGTAGACACTGAAGCTTTCTTT. Its translation is CASSLRVDTEAFF. The chain employs TRBV5-1 and TRBJ1-1, with D perhaps matching TRBD1 (5 bases). V gave up 4 bases and J gave up 3 bases, with 10 bases separating them. Germline V gene lookup returns CDR1 SGHRS and CDR2 YFSETQ. The CDR3 is 13 residues long.

This chain joins TRBV28 and TRBJ1-1; 8 positions match TRBD1. The CDR3 is made up of 11 amino acids. The V gene's germline CDR1 is MDHEN and CDR2 SYDVKM. CDR3 in DNA: TGTTCCTCGACAGGGGCAACTGAAGCTTTCTTT. Protein: CSSTGATEAFF. The variable domain in full, completed from reference TRBV28 and TRBJ1-1, reads DVKVTQSSRYLVKRTGEKVFLECVQDMDHENMFWYRQDPGLGLRLIYFSYDVKMKEKGDIPEGYSVSREKKERFSLILESASTNQTSMYLCSSTGATEAFFGQGTRLTVV.

This chain connects TRBV7-7 to TRBJ2-3; D call uncertain. The V end lost 5 bases, the J end lost 4 bases, and 13 bases lay between the germline ends. The CDR3 length is 14 residues. The V gene's germline CDR1 is SSHAT and CDR2 FNYEAQ (reference sequence). CDR3 amino acids: CASSPQRESDTQYF. The CDR3 DNA follows: TGTGCCAGCAGCCCCCAGCGAGAATCAGATACGCAGTATTTT.

CDR3 nucleotide sequence: TGTGCCAGCAGTTTATGGGCAGGGACCGGCTACACCTTC. Residues: CASSLWAGTGYTF. The chain couples TRBV28 to TRBJ1-2; weak D call: TRBD1 (5 bases). Trimming removed 0 bases from V and 8 bases from J, with 10 bases in between. The CDR3 runs 13 residues. Germline loops: CDR1 MDHEN, CDR2 SYDVKM.

In regard to this clone: With a far larger clone one base away, a read error is the likely cause. This chain connects TRBV11-2 to TRBJ1-1, with D possibly being TRBD1 (5 bases). V lost 1 base and J lost 4, with 7 bases in between. This CDR3 spans 13 amino acids. CDR1 is SGHAT, CDR2 FQNNGV, per germline. The CDR3 bases are TGTGCCAGCAGCTTAGCGGGGGGCACTGAAGCTTTCTTT. This gives the protein CASSLAGGTEAFF.

CDR3 nucleotide sequence: TGCGCCAGCAGTTTCGGTCAGCGGGGGCCCACCGGGGAGCTGTTTTTT. Translating gives CASSFGQRGPTGELFF. This chain connects TRBV4-1 to TRBJ2-2, with TRBD2 identical over 8 bases. With V trimmed by 6 bases and J by 4 bases, 10 bases remained unmatched. From germline, CDR1 is MGHRA and CDR2 YSYEKL. The CDR3 covers 16 residues.

V usage is TRBV28 and J usage is TRBJ2-3; 7 nucleotides align to TRBD2. Losses at the gene ends were 2 bases for V and 9 bases for J; bases not matched to a gene: 5. Per the germline V gene, CDR1 is MDHEN and CDR2 is SYDVKM. The CDR3 is 13 residues long. Written as DNA, the CDR3 is TGTGCCAGCAGTTTAGGAGCGGGGCAAACGCAGTATTTT. Protein: CASSLGAGQTQYF.

This chain connects TRBV6-5 to TRBJ2-3; maybe TRBD2 (6 bases). Trimming pared 5 bases from V and 0 bases from J, leaving 12 bases between. Germline values: CDR1 MNHEY, CDR2 SVGAGI. The length of the CDR3 is 15 residues. CDR3 coding DNA: TGTGCCAGCAGTCTTTCCGGGACTAGCACAGATACGCAGTATTTT. Encoded protein: CASSLSGTSTDTQYF.

The chain employs TRBV4-1 and TRBJ2-1, with D maybe TRBD1 (6 bases). V shed 3 bases and J shed 7 bases, with 16 bases lying between them. In germline, CDR1 is MGHRA, CDR2 YSYEKL. This CDR3 is built from 15 residues. For the CDR3, the DNA is TGCGCCAGCAGCCAGCCGTTGCACAGGGAGAATGAGCAGTTCTTC. Encoded protein: CASSQPLHRENEQFF.

This clone appeared a few times. At the DNA level, this CDR3 is encoded by other sequences in the same sample as well. This rearrangement joins TRBV6-1 to TRBJ2-7; D is ambiguous. Trimming cost V 6 bases and J 3 bases, with 9 bases left between them. The germline V gene encodes CDR1 MNHNS and CDR2 SASEGT. This CDR3 contains 12 residues. CDR3 sequence reads: CASSRPGYEQYF. The DNA for the CDR3 is TGTGCCAGCAGCCGACCGGGCTACGAGCAGTACTTC.

The V gene is TRBV10-1, the J gene TRBJ2-2; TRBD1 matches at 8 bases. Trimming at V came to 7 bases and at J to 7 bases, leaving 20 bases not matched to a gene. This CDR3 region has 18 residues. The germline CDR1 and CDR2 sequences are WNHNN and SYGVQD (reference sequence). Here the CDR3 reads CASTLPTGEKVAVGELFF. In nucleotides, the CDR3 is TGCGCCAGCACTCTCCCGACAGGGGAAAAGGTGGCAGTCGGGGAGCTGTTTTTT.

Only one count was recorded for this clone. The V call is TRBV10-3, the J call TRBJ2-5, with no clear D. This CDR3 spans 16 amino acids. With 7 bases removed from V and 4 bases from J, the gap between germline ends came to 22 bases. Germline V gene sequence: CDR1 ENHRY, CDR2 SYGVKD. CDR3 residues: CAINGRGVSIGETQYF. The CDR3 DNA reads as TGTGCCATCAATGGCCGCGGAGTGAGCATTGGAGAGACCCAGTACTTC.

This clone was seen a handful of times. V usage is TRBV5-1 and J usage is TRBJ2-5; possibly TRBD2 for D (5 bases). CDR1 is SGHRS, CDR2 YFSETQ, per germline. This CDR3 comprises 15 residues. The V end lost 1 base, the J end lost 2 bases, and 12 bases lay between the germline ends. This CDR3 reads CASSLSLAQQETQYF. CDR3 bases: TGCGCCAGCAGCTTGAGTCTAGCTCAACAAGAGACCCAGTACTTC.

The V gene is TRBV5-5, the J gene TRBJ2-7; D may correspond to TRBD1 or TRBD2 (5 bases each). Trimming stripped 4 bases from V and 6 bases from J, with 14 bases between. CDR3 length equals 13 residues. CDR1 and CDR2 from the germline V gene are SGHKS and YYEKEE (reference sequence). The CDR3 loop reads CASSPGPRAEQYF. The CDR3 DNA sequence: TGTGCCAGCAGCCCGGGACCGCGGGCCGAGCAGTACTTC.

This chain uses TRBV7-6 with TRBJ2-2; TRBD2 agrees at 7 bases. The V and J ends lost 0 bases and 0 bases, in that order; junction bases with no gene match: 4. CDR3 size: 17 residues. CDR1 is SGHVS and CDR2 is FNYEAQ in the germline V gene. DNA for the CDR3: TGTGCCAGCAGCTTAGCCCCAGCGGGGTCGAACACCGGGGAGCTGTTTTTT. This sequence encodes CASSLAPAGSNTGELFF.

This chain joins TRBV5-4 and TRBJ2-6, with D unclear. The CDR3 covers 14 residues. V was shortened by 5 bases and J by 0 bases, with 6 bases between the two germline ends. CDR1 and CDR2 (germline): SGHNT, YYREEE (reference sequence). The CDR3 loop reads CASRPSSGANVLTF. The CDR3 DNA reads as TGTGCCAGCAGACCCAGCTCTGGGGCCAACGTCCTGACTTTC.

The chain has TRBV19 and TRBJ2-7, with TRBD2 identical over 8 bases. The CDR3 runs to 15 residues. Trimming cost V 6 bases and J 0 bases; bases outside gene matches: 7. CDR1 and CDR2 (germline): LNHDA, SQIVND (reference sequence). This chain's CDR3 is CASRSSSGASYEQYF. The CDR3 region has the DNA TGTGCCAGTAGATCGAGTAGCGGGGCCTCCTACGAGCAGTACTTC.

The rearrangement links TRBV6-5 to TRBJ1-2; maybe TRBD1 (6 bases). The CDR3 totals 13 residues. The V gene lost 7 bases and the J gene lost 8 bases, with 17 bases spanning the gap. Germline CDR1 and CDR2: MNHEY and SVGAGI. CDR3 region: CASNPRGGQGYTF. The DNA of the CDR3 is TGTGCCAGCAACCCACGAGGGGGGCAAGGCTACACCTTC.

This clone was counted only a few times. The chain couples TRBV13 to TRBJ1-1; tentatively, D is TRBD1 (6 bases). Trimming removed 5 bases at V and 9 bases at J, with 16 bases between. The CDR3 extends over 13 amino acids. Germline V gene data show CDR1 as PRHDT and CDR2 as FYEKMQ (reference sequence). For the CDR3, the DNA is TGTGCCAGCAGCCGACAGGAACGATACCAAGCTTTCTTT. Protein product: CASSRQERYQAFF.

This clone has just one count. The missing conserved phenylalanine or tryptophan at the end of this CDR3 makes a read error likely. The limits of the CDR3 on the DNA are not certain, so only TCRdb's listed CDR3 is given. J is TRBJ1-2 and V is TRBV28; no check of the table's D call, TRBD1, against the DNA was made. CDR1 MDHEN and CDR2 SYDVKM come from the germline V gene. The CDR3 comprises 12 residues, both ends counted. The CDR3 loop is CASSTGQRLATV.

The chain has TRBV9 and TRBJ2-3; D is uncertain. The CDR3 runs to 14 residues. V dropped 0 bases and J dropped 5 bases, with 10 bases sitting between them. In germline, CDR1 is SGDLS, CDR2 YYNGEE. The CDR3 DNA is TGTGCCAGCAGCGTAGAGCCAAAGGAAGATACGCAGTATTTT. It specifies CASSVEPKEDTQYF. Complete variable domain (other parts from reference TRBV9 and TRBJ2-3): DSGVTQTPKHLITATGQRVTLRCSPRSGDLSVYWYQQSLDQGLQFLIQYYNGEERAKGNILERFSAQQFPDLHSELNLSSLELGDSALYFCASSVEPKEDTQYFGPGTRLTVL.

The CDR3 DNA sequence: TGCGCCAGCAGATCCGACGGACAGAACGAGCAGTACTTC. Its protein is CASRSDGQNEQYF. The chain employs TRBV5-1 and TRBJ2-7; D may be TRBD1 (6 bases). Germline V lookup: CDR1 SGHRS, CDR2 YFSETQ. V was shortened by 5 bases and J by 5 bases, with 14 bases between the two germline ends. This CDR3 has 13 amino acids.

The rearrangement uses TRBV7-2 and TRBJ1-2; D ambiguous. CDR3 size: 15 residues. V was clipped by 1 base and J by 8 bases, with 17 bases between them. Per the germline V gene, CDR1 is SGHTA and CDR2 is FQGNSA. In nucleotides, the CDR3 is TGTGCCAGCAGCTTAGAAGTCGGCCGCTTAAGAGGCTACACCTTC. Encoded protein: CASSLEVGRLRGYTF.

As DNA, the CDR3 is TGTGCCAGCACCCCTTTATTGTCGGTGAAAGGGGATCAGCCCCAGCATTTT. Translated, it gives CASTPLLSVKGDQPQHF. V usage is TRBV28 and J usage is TRBJ1-5; TRBD1 is a possible D gene (5 bases). Germline V gene sequence: CDR1 MDHEN, CDR2 SYDVKM. The CDR3 is 17 residues long. V shed 7 bases and J shed 5 bases, with 24 bases lying between them.

This chain links TRBV5-4 with TRBJ1-5, with D hard to call. CDR1 and CDR2 (germline): SGHNT, YYREEE (reference sequence). The CDR3 length is 14 residues. The ends were cut back, 0 bases at V and 3 bases at J, with 7 bases in the middle. The CDR3 region has the DNA TGTGCCAGCAGCTTGGACGGACTCAATCAGCCCCAGCATTTT. Encoded protein: CASSLDGLNQPQHF.

The chain joins TRBV28 to TRBJ1-4; D is perhaps TRBD1 (5 bases). The CDR3 is 14 amino acids. The V and J ends lost 2 bases and 7 bases respectively, with 11 bases between them. From germline, CDR1 is MDHEN and CDR2 SYDVKM. The CDR3, as DNA: TGTGCCAGCAGTTTAGCAGGGTTGGGTGAAAAACTGTTTTTT. This gives the protein CASSLAGLGEKLFF.

V usage is TRBV4-1 and J usage is TRBJ2-3; D may be TRBD2 (6 bases). The length of the CDR3 is 16 residues. Germline CDR1 reads MGHRA; CDR2 reads YSYEKL. V was cut by 1 base and J by 1 base, with 12 bases left in between. CDR3 coding DNA: TGCGCCAGCAGCCAAGGGGAGTGGGGGGGCACAGATACGCAGTATTTT. Its translation: CASSQGEWGGTDTQYF.